The subject of this entry is one T cell receptor (beta chain). TCR beta CDR3 amplification used RNA transcripts. Investigators did first-round RT-PCR with HTBI primers, then second-round multiplex PCR. TCRdb independently ran MiXCR on the multiplex PCR reads; one entry per CDR3 protein. The sample records 400,000 or so distinct CDR3 sequences, about 16% being singletons. The CDR3 sequence is 14 residues long. V was cut by 1 base and J by 2 bases, with 6 bases left in between. CDR1 is MNHEY and CDR2 is SVGAGI in the germline V gene. The sample originates from a study of Graves' ophthalmopathy and Graves' hyperthyroidism. The authors defined stable hyperthyroidism as no ophthalmopathy within 18 months of follow-up.

Sequencing used peripheral blood. The receptor was derived from a woman aged 18-29 years with stable Graves' hyperthyroidism. This chain joins TRBV6-5 and TRBJ1-5; D not certain. The CDR3 sequence: CASSYLGGNQPQHF. DNA of the CDR3: TGTGCCAGCAGTTACTTGGGTGGCAATCAGCCCCAGCATTTT.